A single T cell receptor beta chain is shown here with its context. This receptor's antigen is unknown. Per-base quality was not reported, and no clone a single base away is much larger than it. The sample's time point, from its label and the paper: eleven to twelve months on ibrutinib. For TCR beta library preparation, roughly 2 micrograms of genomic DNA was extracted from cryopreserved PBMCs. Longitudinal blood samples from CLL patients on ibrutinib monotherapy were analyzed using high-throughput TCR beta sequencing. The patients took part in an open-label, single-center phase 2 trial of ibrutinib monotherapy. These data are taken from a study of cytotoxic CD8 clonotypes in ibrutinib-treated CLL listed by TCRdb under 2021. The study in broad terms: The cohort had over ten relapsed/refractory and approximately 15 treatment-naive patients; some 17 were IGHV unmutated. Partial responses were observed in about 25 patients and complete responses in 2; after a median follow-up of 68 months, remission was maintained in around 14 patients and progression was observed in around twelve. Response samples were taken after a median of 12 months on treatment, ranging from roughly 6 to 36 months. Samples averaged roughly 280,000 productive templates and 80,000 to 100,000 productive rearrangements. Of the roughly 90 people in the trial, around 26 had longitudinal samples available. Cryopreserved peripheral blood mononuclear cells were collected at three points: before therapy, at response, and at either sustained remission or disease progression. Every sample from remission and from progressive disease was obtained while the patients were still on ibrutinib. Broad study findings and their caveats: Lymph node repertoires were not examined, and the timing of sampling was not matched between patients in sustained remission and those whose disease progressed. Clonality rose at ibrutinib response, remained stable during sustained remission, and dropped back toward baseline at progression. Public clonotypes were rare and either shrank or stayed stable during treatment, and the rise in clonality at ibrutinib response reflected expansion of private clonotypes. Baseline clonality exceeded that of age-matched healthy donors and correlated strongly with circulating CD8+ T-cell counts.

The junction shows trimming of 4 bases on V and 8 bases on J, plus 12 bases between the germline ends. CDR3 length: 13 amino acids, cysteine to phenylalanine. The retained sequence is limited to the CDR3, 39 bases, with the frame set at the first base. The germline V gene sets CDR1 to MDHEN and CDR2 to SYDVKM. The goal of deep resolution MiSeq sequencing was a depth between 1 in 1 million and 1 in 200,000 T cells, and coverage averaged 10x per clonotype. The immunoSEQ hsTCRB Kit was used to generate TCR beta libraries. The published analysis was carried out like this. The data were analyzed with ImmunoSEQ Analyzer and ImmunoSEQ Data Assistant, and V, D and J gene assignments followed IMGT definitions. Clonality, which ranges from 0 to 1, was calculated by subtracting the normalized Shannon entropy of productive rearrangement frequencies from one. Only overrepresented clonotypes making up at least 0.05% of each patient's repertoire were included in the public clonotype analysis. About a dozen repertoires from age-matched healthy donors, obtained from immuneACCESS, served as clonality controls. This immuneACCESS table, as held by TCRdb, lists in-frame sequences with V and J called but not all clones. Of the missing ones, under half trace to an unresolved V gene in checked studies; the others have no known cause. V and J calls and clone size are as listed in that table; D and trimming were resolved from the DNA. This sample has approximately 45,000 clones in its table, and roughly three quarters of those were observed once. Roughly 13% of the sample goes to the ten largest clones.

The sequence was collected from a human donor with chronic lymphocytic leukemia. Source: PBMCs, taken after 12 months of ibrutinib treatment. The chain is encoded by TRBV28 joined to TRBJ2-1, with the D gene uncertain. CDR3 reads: CASSSFLADEQFF. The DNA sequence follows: TGTGCCAGCAGTTCTTTCTTAGCCGATGAGCAGTTCTTC.